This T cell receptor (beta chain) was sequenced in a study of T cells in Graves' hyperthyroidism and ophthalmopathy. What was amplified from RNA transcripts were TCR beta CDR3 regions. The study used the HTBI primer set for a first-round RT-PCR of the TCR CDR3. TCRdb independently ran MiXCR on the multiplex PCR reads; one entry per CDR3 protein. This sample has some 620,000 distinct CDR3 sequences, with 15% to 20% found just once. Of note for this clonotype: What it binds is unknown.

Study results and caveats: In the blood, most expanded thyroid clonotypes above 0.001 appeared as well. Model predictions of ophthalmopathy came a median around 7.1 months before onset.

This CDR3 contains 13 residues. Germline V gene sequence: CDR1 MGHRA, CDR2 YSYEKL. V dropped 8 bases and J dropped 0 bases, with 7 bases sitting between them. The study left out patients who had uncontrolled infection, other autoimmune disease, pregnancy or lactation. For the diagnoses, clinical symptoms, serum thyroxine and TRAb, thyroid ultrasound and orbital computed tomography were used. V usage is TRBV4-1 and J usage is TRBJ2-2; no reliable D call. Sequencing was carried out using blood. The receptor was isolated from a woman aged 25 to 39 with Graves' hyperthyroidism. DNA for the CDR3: TGCGCCAGCGAAAGTTCGAACACCGGGGAGCTGTTTTTT. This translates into CASESSNTGELFF.